This is a list of T cell receptor beta chains from one sample in a study of cytomegalovirus exposure and HLA in healthy donors. Sequencing was performed with immunoSEQ multiplex PCR; in TCRdb, only in-frame clones are kept and a portion is missing. This sample has 75,000 to 95,000 clones; around 82% occur once, and the top ten carry 3.3%. The material sequenced was PBMCs. Every receptor here comes from a man aged 45-65 years in good health and CMV-seronegative. The CDR3 runs from the conserved cysteine through the conserved F or W. The order of the fields is V gene, D gene, J gene, clone size, CDR3 protein, CDR3 DNA. A D gene is named only where the DNA matches it firmly. Clone size is given for some rows only: seen once, a few or many times, or a class if the clone is expanded.

v_call: TRBV7-2; d_call: .; j_call: TRBJ2-7; clone_size: .; cdr3_aa: CASSLGSGESSYEQYF; cdr3_nt: TGTGCCAGCAGCTTAGGTTCCGGGGAGAGCTCCTACGAGCAGTACTTC
v_call: TRBV10-1; d_call: .; j_call: TRBJ1-5; clone_size: .; cdr3_aa: CASSESTGNWFNQPQHF; cdr3_nt: TGCGCCAGCAGTGAGTCAACAGGGAATTGGTTTAATCAGCCCCAGCATTTT
v_call: TRBV19; d_call: TRBD1; j_call: TRBJ1-2; clone_size: once; cdr3_aa: CASGQGAAYGYTF; cdr3_nt: TGTGCCAGTGGCCAGGGGGCTGCGTATGGCTACACCTTC
v_call: TRBV7-3; d_call: TRBD2; j_call: TRBJ2-5; clone_size: .; cdr3_aa: CASSPGTRGETQYF; cdr3_nt: TGTGCCAGCAGTCCCGGGACTAGGGGTGAGACCCAGTACTTC
v_call: TRBV28; d_call: .; j_call: TRBJ2-7; clone_size: .; cdr3_aa: CASSLSSYEQYF; cdr3_nt: TGTGCCAGCAGTTTGAGCTCCTACGAGCAGTACTTC
v_call: TRBV7-2; d_call: .; j_call: TRBJ1-3; clone_size: .; cdr3_aa: CASSLVTGSGNTIYF; cdr3_nt: TGTGCCAGCAGCTTAGTAACCGGGTCAGGAAACACCATATATTTT
v_call: TRBV7-2; d_call: .; j_call: TRBJ1-6; clone_size: .; cdr3_aa: CASSLGARGNSPLHF; cdr3_nt: TGTGCCAGCAGCTTAGGGGCCAGGGGTAATTCACCCCTCCACTTT
v_call: TRBV7-9; d_call: TRBD2; j_call: TRBJ2-5; clone_size: .; cdr3_aa: CSSDGLAGGRKTQYF; cdr3_nt: TGTTCCAGCGACGGGCTAGCGGGGGGGCGAAAGACCCAGTACTTC
v_call: TRBV5-1; d_call: .; j_call: TRBJ2-7; clone_size: .; cdr3_aa: CASKEDTQTYEQYF; cdr3_nt: TGCGCCAGCAAAGAAGACACCCAGACCTACGAGCAGTACTTC
v_call: TRBV11-2; d_call: .; j_call: TRBJ2-2; clone_size: .; cdr3_aa: CASSLLRGTGELFF; cdr3_nt: TGTGCCAGCAGCTTACTTCGAGGTACCGGGGAGCTGTTTTTT
v_call: TRBV11-3; d_call: TRBD1; j_call: TRBJ1-1; clone_size: .; cdr3_aa: CASSPTTGGVMNTEAFF; cdr3_nt: TGTGCCAGCAGCCCGACGACAGGGGGCGTTATGAACACTGAAGCTTTCTTT
v_call: TRBV10-1; d_call: TRBD1; j_call: TRBJ1-1; clone_size: .; cdr3_aa: CASRQGLSSEAFF; cdr3_nt: TGCGCCAGCAGACAGGGGTTGAGCTCTGAAGCTTTCTTT
v_call: TRBV12-5; d_call: TRBD2; j_call: TRBJ2-1; clone_size: .; cdr3_aa: CASGSLGLAGFF; cdr3_nt: TGTGCTAGTGGTTCCCTGGGGCTAGCGGGGTTCTTC
v_call: TRBV11-2; d_call: TRBD1; j_call: TRBJ1-1; clone_size: .; cdr3_aa: CASSLQGSMNTEAFF; cdr3_nt: TGTGCCAGCAGCCTACAGGGGAGTATGAACACTGAAGCTTTCTTT
v_call: TRBV9; d_call: .; j_call: TRBJ1-5; clone_size: once; cdr3_aa: CASSVSGNNQPQHF; cdr3_nt: TGTGCCAGCAGCGTATCAGGAAACAATCAGCCCCAGCATTTT
v_call: TRBV6-5; d_call: .; j_call: TRBJ1-1; clone_size: few; cdr3_aa: CASSPSDRTNTEAFF; cdr3_nt: TGTGCCAGCAGTCCTTCCGACAGGACGAACACTGAAGCTTTCTTT
v_call: TRBV2; d_call: .; j_call: TRBJ1-4; clone_size: .; cdr3_aa: CARTTGPNEKLFF; cdr3_nt: TGTGCCAGAACCACAGGGCCGAATGAAAAACTGTTTTTT
v_call: TRBV4-3; d_call: .; j_call: TRBJ2-6; clone_size: once; cdr3_aa: CASSQDGGVGANVLTF; cdr3_nt: TGCGCCAGCAGCCAAGATGGAGGGGTAGGGGCCAACGTCCTGACTTTC
v_call: TRBV7-9; d_call: TRBD2; j_call: TRBJ2-5; clone_size: .; cdr3_aa: CASSIGASGDQETQYF; cdr3_nt: TGTGCCAGCAGCATAGGGGCTAGCGGGGACCAAGAGACCCAGTACTTC
v_call: TRBV5-1; d_call: TRBD1; j_call: TRBJ1-6; clone_size: .; cdr3_aa: CASSLGDSTRSPLHF; cdr3_nt: TGCGCCAGCAGCTTGGGGGACAGTACCCGTTCACCCCTCCACTTT
v_call: TRBV7-9; d_call: TRBD2; j_call: TRBJ2-2; clone_size: .; cdr3_aa: CASSLVFSGGTGELFF; cdr3_nt: TGTGCCAGCAGCTTAGTATTCAGCGGGGGGACCGGGGAGCTGTTTTTT
v_call: TRBV7-8; d_call: .; j_call: TRBJ2-3; clone_size: .; cdr3_aa: CASSAELDTQYF; cdr3_nt: TGTGCCAGCAGCGCCGAGTTGGATACGCAGTATTTT
v_call: TRBV7-8; d_call: .; j_call: TRBJ2-1; clone_size: .; cdr3_aa: CASSFKTGFKVGNEQFF; cdr3_nt: TGTGCCAGCAGCTTCAAAACAGGGTTTAAGGTGGGCAATGAGCAGTTCTTC
v_call: TRBV15; d_call: .; j_call: TRBJ1-3; clone_size: .; cdr3_aa: CATSHGRGTGNTIYF; cdr3_nt: TGTGCCACCAGCCATGGACGGGGAACGGGAAACACCATATATTTT
v_call: TRBV15; d_call: TRBD2; j_call: TRBJ2-7; clone_size: .; cdr3_aa: CATSRDLGGVYEQYF; cdr3_nt: TGTGCCACCAGCAGAGATCTCGGGGGGGTCTACGAGCAGTACTTC
v_call: TRBV15; d_call: .; j_call: TRBJ2-1; clone_size: .; cdr3_aa: CATSKDPGPNEQFF; cdr3_nt: TGTGCCACCAGCAAAGACCCCGGTCCCAATGAGCAGTTCTTC
v_call: TRBV7-2; d_call: TRBD2; j_call: TRBJ2-7; clone_size: .; cdr3_aa: CASSRGGAGGYEQYF; cdr3_nt: TGTGCCAGCAGCCGGGGAGGAGCGGGGGGGTACGAGCAGTACTTC
v_call: TRBV15; d_call: TRBD2; j_call: TRBJ2-1; clone_size: .; cdr3_aa: CATSRRVLAGGNEQFF; cdr3_nt: TGTGCCACCAGCAGAAGGGTACTAGCGGGGGGAAATGAGCAGTTCTTC
v_call: TRBV4-1; d_call: .; j_call: TRBJ1-5; clone_size: .; cdr3_aa: CASSQGDNGGNQPQHF; cdr3_nt: TGCGCCAGCAGCCAAGGGGACAACGGGGGCAATCAGCCCCAGCATTTT
v_call: TRBV10-1; d_call: .; j_call: TRBJ2-3; clone_size: .; cdr3_aa: CASSHRDETDPQYF; cdr3_nt: TGCGCCAGCAGTCACAGGGACGAGACGGATCCGCAGTATTTT
v_call: TRBV12-1; d_call: .; j_call: TRBJ1-1; clone_size: .; cdr3_aa: CASSLTGFRTEAFF; cdr3_nt: TGTGCCAGCAGCTTGACAGGCTTTCGGACTGAAGCTTTCTTT
v_call: TRBV18; d_call: TRBD2; j_call: TRBJ2-5; clone_size: .; cdr3_aa: CASSPKAGGETQYF; cdr3_nt: TGTGCCAGCTCACCAAAAGCGGGAGGGGAGACCCAGTACTTC
v_call: TRBV27; d_call: .; j_call: TRBJ2-6; clone_size: .; cdr3_aa: CASSFSTGANVLTF; cdr3_nt: TGTGCCAGCAGTTTTAGTACTGGGGCCAACGTCCTGACTTTC
v_call: TRBV7-2; d_call: .; j_call: TRBJ2-7; clone_size: once; cdr3_aa: CASSSVDNSYEQYF; cdr3_nt: TGTGCCAGCAGCTCCGTGGACAACTCCTACGAGCAGTACTTC
v_call: TRBV7-3; d_call: .; j_call: TRBJ2-3; clone_size: .; cdr3_aa: CASSLLGGTTDTQYF; cdr3_nt: TGTGCCAGCAGCCTCCTCGGGGGAACCACAGATACGCAGTATTTT
v_call: TRBV19; d_call: TRBD1; j_call: TRBJ1-4; clone_size: .; cdr3_aa: CASQRGGTGGEKLFF; cdr3_nt: TGTGCCTCCCAGAGAGGAGGTACAGGGGGCGAAAAACTGTTTTTT
v_call: TRBV7-8; d_call: .; j_call: TRBJ2-5; clone_size: .; cdr3_aa: CASSLRAGDETQYF; cdr3_nt: TGTGCCAGCAGCTTACGGGCAGGGGATGAGACCCAGTACTTC
v_call: TRBV5-4; d_call: TRBD1; j_call: TRBJ2-5; clone_size: .; cdr3_aa: CASSLGEGAETQYF; cdr3_nt: TGTGCCAGCAGCTTGGGAGAGGGGGCGGAGACCCAGTACTTC
v_call: TRBV19; d_call: .; j_call: TRBJ1-3; clone_size: few; cdr3_aa: CASSLGQSSGNTIYF; cdr3_nt: TGTGCCAGTAGTCTTGGACAGTCCTCTGGAAACACCATATATTTT
v_call: TRBV5-6; d_call: .; j_call: TRBJ2-3; clone_size: .; cdr3_aa: CASSLLGAGNTDTQYF; cdr3_nt: TGTGCCAGCAGCTTGTTGGGCGCGGGGAACACAGATACGCAGTATTTT
v_call: TRBV19; d_call: .; j_call: TRBJ2-1; clone_size: .; cdr3_aa: CASSMGAGAINEQFF; cdr3_nt: TGTGCCAGTAGTATGGGGGCGGGGGCAATCAATGAGCAGTTCTTC
v_call: TRBV19; d_call: TRBD1; j_call: TRBJ1-2; clone_size: .; cdr3_aa: CASSRDRGPNNYGYTF; cdr3_nt: TGTGCCAGTAGTCGGGACAGGGGGCCAAATAACTATGGCTACACCTTC
v_call: TRBV7-2; d_call: .; j_call: TRBJ2-5; clone_size: .; cdr3_aa: CASSLSSGLPQETQYF; cdr3_nt: TGTGCCAGCAGCTTATCCAGCGGCTTACCTCAAGAGACCCAGTACTTC
v_call: TRBV5-1; d_call: TRBD2; j_call: TRBJ2-3; clone_size: .; cdr3_aa: CASSFGTSITDTQYF; cdr3_nt: TGCGCCAGCAGCTTTGGGACTAGTATCACAGATACGCAGTATTTT
v_call: TRBV7-6; d_call: .; j_call: TRBJ1-5; clone_size: .; cdr3_aa: CASSLPSLNQPQHF; cdr3_nt: TGTGCCAGCAGCTTACCGAGTTTAAATCAGCCCCAGCATTTT
v_call: TRBV28; d_call: TRBD2; j_call: TRBJ2-1; clone_size: .; cdr3_aa: CASAGGKEYNEQFF; cdr3_nt: TGTGCCAGCGCGGGGGGCAAGGAGTACAATGAGCAGTTCTTC
v_call: TRBV9; d_call: TRBD2; j_call: TRBJ2-7; clone_size: .; cdr3_aa: CASSVASGGPYEQYF; cdr3_nt: TGTGCCAGCAGCGTAGCTAGCGGGGGCCCCTACGAGCAGTACTTC
v_call: TRBV30; d_call: .; j_call: TRBJ2-5; clone_size: .; cdr3_aa: CASGTGYQETQYF; cdr3_nt: TGTGCCTCGGGGACTGGGTACCAAGAGACCCAGTACTTC
v_call: TRBV7-2; d_call: TRBD1; j_call: TRBJ2-7; clone_size: .; cdr3_aa: CASSLEWTGVYEQYF; cdr3_nt: TGTGCCAGCAGCTTAGAGTGGACAGGGGTCTACGAGCAGTACTTC
v_call: TRBV18; d_call: TRBD2; j_call: TRBJ2-1; clone_size: .; cdr3_aa: CASSPERGGYFEQFF; cdr3_nt: TGTGCCAGCTCACCTGAGCGGGGGGGCTATTTTGAGCAGTTCTTC
v_call: TRBV11-3; d_call: TRBD2; j_call: TRBJ2-3; clone_size: .; cdr3_aa: CASSHSSPGLARSTDTQYF; cdr3_nt: TGTGCCAGCAGCCACTCATCCCCGGGACTAGCGCGGAGCACAGATACGCAGTATTTT
v_call: TRBV5-1; d_call: TRBD1; j_call: TRBJ2-1; clone_size: .; cdr3_aa: CASSPGQGYYNEQFF; cdr3_nt: TGCGCCAGCAGCCCGGGACAGGGGTACTACAATGAGCAGTTCTTC
v_call: TRBV9; d_call: TRBD1; j_call: TRBJ1-6; clone_size: .; cdr3_aa: CASSEGQGLPNSPLHF; cdr3_nt: TGTGCCAGCAGCGAAGGACAGGGTCTTCCCAATTCACCCCTCCACTTT
v_call: TRBV4-3; d_call: .; j_call: TRBJ1-2; clone_size: .; cdr3_aa: CASSQDPLRVDYGYTF; cdr3_nt: TGCGCCAGCAGCCAAGATCCCCTTAGAGTGGACTATGGCTACACCTTC
v_call: TRBV11-1; d_call: .; j_call: TRBJ2-1; clone_size: .; cdr3_aa: CASSGSAGSYNEQFF; cdr3_nt: TGTGCCAGCAGCGGTTCAGCGGGCTCCTACAATGAGCAGTTCTTC
v_call: TRBV5-1; d_call: TRBD1; j_call: TRBJ1-5; clone_size: .; cdr3_aa: CASSSGTAGQPQHF; cdr3_nt: TGCGCCAGCAGCTCAGGGACAGCTGGTCAGCCCCAGCATTTT
v_call: TRBV7-2; d_call: .; j_call: TRBJ2-1; clone_size: .; cdr3_aa: CASSLASGRYNEQFF; cdr3_nt: TGTGCCAGCAGCTTAGCGAGCGGGCGCTACAATGAGCAGTTCTTC
v_call: TRBV6-1; d_call: .; j_call: TRBJ1-5; clone_size: .; cdr3_aa: CASCGAGVFGYSNQPQHF; cdr3_nt: TGTGCCAGCTGTGGGGCAGGCGTCTTCGGTTATAGCAATCAGCCCCAGCATTTT